The 10 T cell receptor beta chains presented below share a single source sample, sequenced in a study of OX40 agonist ivuxolimab in advanced cancers. Sequenced by immunoSEQ multiplex PCR; TCRdb stores in-frame clones only, minus some. The repertoire holds 65,000 to 100,000 clones, with roughly 88% as singletons. The sequencing here drew on CD4+ or CD8+ T cells sorted from blood, taken in a trial of the OX40 agonist ivuxolimab. The receptor source for this set is an adult with an advanced solid tumor such as melanoma, head and neck, liver or kidney cancer.

The V gene is TRBV11-3, the J gene TRBJ2-1; D is possibly TRBD1 or TRBD2 (5 bases each). Trimming took off 6 bases at V and 0 bases at J, with 15 bases between the two ends. Germline V CDR1 and CDR2: SGHNT, YENEEA. The CDR3 consists of 16 residues. CDR3 sequence (DNA): TGTGCCAGCAGGGCCAAGGGGAGCAGCTCCTACAATGAGCAGTTCTTC. Protein product: CASRAKGSSSYNEQFF.

The chain recombines TRBV5-4 with TRBJ2-7, with 11 bases matching TRBD1. The germline CDR1 and CDR2 sequences are SGHNT and YYREEE (reference sequence). V was pared by 2 bases and J by 4 bases, with 2 bases of the junction left unmatched. The CDR3 is 14 residues long. This CDR3 reads CASSLRDRGYEQYF. The CDR3 bases are TGTGCCAGCAGCTTAAGGGACAGGGGGTACGAGCAGTACTTC.

The table lists this clone with a count of one. The gene calls are TRBV9 and TRBJ1-1; D is unclear. CDR3 length equals 14 residues. In germline, CDR1 is SGDLS, CDR2 YYNGEE. Trimming took 4 bases from V and 0 from J, leaving 10 bases between them. The CDR3 region is CASSPRGVNTEAFF. As DNA, the CDR3 is TGTGCCAGCAGCCCCCGCGGGGTGAACACTGAAGCTTTCTTT.

The rearrangement links TRBV28 to TRBJ1-2, with D unclear. V was clipped by 5 bases and J by 4 bases, with 8 bases between them. From germline, CDR1 is MDHEN and CDR2 SYDVKM. The CDR3 runs 12 residues. CDR3: CASSLQAYGYTF. The CDR3 nucleotides are TGTGCCAGCAGTCTACAAGCCTATGGCTACACCTTC.

The gene calls are TRBV7-9 and TRBJ2-5; D gene unclear. Germline CDR1 SEHNR, CDR2 FQNEAQ (reference sequence). The CDR3 runs to 14 residues. Trimming took 1 base from V and 1 from J, leaving 7 bases between them. This chain's CDR3 is CASSLGRSQETQYF. The CDR3 coding sequence is TGTGCCAGCAGCTTAGGTCGCAGCCAAGAGACCCAGTACTTC.

The chain couples TRBV5-1 to TRBJ1-5; no definite D call. The CDR3 loop spans 13 amino acids. Germline loops: CDR1 SGHRS, CDR2 YFSETQ. Trimming stripped 0 bases from V and 8 bases from J, with 9 bases between. CDR3 residues: CASSLAGPEPQHF. DNA for the CDR3: TGCGCCAGCAGCTTGGCCGGGCCAGAGCCCCAGCATTTT.

The V call is TRBV4-2, the J call TRBJ2-2, with 11 bases identical to TRBD2. V dropped 0 bases and J dropped 2; count of bases not matched to a gene: 8. Looked up from germline, CDR1 is LGHNA and CDR2 is YNFKEQ. The CDR3 is 19 residues long. The CDR3 DNA reads as TGTGCCAGCAGCCAAGAAACGGTCCTAGCGGGAGGCAACACCGGGGAGCTGTTTTTT. Protein: CASSQETVLAGGNTGELFF.

DNA of the CDR3: TGCGCCAGCAGCTTGGCAGGGGCCCCTGGAGAGACCCAGTACTTC. Translation: CASSLAGAPGETQYF. V gene TRBV5-1 combines with J gene TRBJ2-5; D might be TRBD1 (6 bases). Trimming shortened V by 0 bases and J by 4 bases, and 13 bases separated the two germline ends. The CDR3 loop spans 15 amino acids. Per germline, CDR1 SGHRS and CDR2 YFSETQ.

This clone occurred a few times. The genes are TRBV5-1 and TRBJ1-1; no reliable D call. Germline V gives CDR1 SGHRS, CDR2 YFSETQ. The length of the CDR3 is 13 residues. The V end lost 4 bases, the J end lost 0 bases, and 7 bases lay between the germline ends. CDR3 sequence: CASSQDMNTEAFF. The CDR3 DNA reads TGCGCCAGCAGCCAGGATATGAACACTGAAGCTTTCTTT.

The V call is TRBV11-3, the J call TRBJ2-1; D remains ambiguous. V was pared by 2 bases and J by 0 bases, with 2 bases between. This CDR3 comprises 13 residues. The germline V gene encodes CDR1 SGHNT and CDR2 YENEEA. The CDR3 reads CASSLNSYNEQFF. The CDR3 region has the DNA TGTGCCAGCAGCTTAAACTCCTACAATGAGCAGTTCTTC.